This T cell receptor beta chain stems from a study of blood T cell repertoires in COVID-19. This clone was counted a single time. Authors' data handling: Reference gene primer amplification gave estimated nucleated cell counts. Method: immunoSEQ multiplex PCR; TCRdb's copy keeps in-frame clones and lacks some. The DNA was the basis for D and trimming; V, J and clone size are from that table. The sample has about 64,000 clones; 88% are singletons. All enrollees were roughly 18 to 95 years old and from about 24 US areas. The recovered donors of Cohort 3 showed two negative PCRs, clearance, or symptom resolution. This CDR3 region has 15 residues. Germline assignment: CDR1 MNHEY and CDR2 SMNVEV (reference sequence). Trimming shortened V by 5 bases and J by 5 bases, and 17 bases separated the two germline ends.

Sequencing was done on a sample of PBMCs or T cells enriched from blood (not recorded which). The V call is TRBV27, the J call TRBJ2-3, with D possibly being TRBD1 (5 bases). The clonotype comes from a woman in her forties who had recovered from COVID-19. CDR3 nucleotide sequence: TGTGCCAGCAGTATAAGGGGTGAAAAGGGAGATACGCAGTATTTT. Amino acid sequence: CASSIRGEKGDTQYF.